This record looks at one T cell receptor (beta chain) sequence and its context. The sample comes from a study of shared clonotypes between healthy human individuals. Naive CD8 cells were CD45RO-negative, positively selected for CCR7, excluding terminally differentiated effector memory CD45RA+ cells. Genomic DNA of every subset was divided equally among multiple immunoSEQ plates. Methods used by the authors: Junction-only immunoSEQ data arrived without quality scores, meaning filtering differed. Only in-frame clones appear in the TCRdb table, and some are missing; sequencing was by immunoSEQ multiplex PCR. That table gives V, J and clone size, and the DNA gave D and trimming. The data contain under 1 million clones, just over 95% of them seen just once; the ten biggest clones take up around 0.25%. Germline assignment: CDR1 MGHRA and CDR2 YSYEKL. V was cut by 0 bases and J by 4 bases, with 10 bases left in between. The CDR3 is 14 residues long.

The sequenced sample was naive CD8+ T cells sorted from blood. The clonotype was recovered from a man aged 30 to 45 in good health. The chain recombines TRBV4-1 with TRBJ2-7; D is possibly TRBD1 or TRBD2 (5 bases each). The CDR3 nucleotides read TGCGCCAGCAGCCAAGATGGGGGACCGTACGAGCAGTACTTC. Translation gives CASSQDGGPYEQYF.